Presented here are 30 T cell receptor beta chains from one specimen sequenced in a study of blood T cell repertoires in COVID-19 (dated by TCRdb to the early 2020s). Library preparation was by the immunoSEQ multiplex PCR assay. The source is immuneACCESS, and TCRdb retained only in-frame sequences with V and J called. Part of the clones is not carried over; for the studies checked, unresolved V genes explain less than half of this, and the remainder is unexplained. This sample gives some 300,000 clones in total; roughly 91% of them show up just once. The biggest ten clones account for around 2% of the sample. The material sequenced was PBMCs or T cells enriched from blood (not recorded which). The receptors stem from a woman aged 60-75 years in a cohort exposed to, infected with or recovered from COVID-19 (not recorded which).

The V and J genes are TRBV28 and TRBJ1-5; no definite D call. Germline V gives CDR1 MDHEN, CDR2 SYDVKM. Trimming left V 2 bases short and J 8 bases short, with 7 bases between. This CDR3 comprises 12 residues. CDR3 nucleotides: TGTGCCAGCAGTTTAGAGGGAAAGCCCCAGCATTTT. Amino acids: CASSLEGKPQHF.

The chain uses TRBV4-1 and TRBJ2-2; D is possibly TRBD2 (6 bases). In germline, CDR1 is MGHRA, CDR2 YSYEKL. The CDR3 runs 16 residues. Deletions cut 0 bases from V and 4 bases from J, with 12 bases between. CDR3 coding DNA: TGCGCCAGCAGCCAAGACCCGGGAGACGCCACCGGGGAGCTGTTTTTT. Its translation is CASSQDPGDATGELFF.

The chain joins TRBV19 to TRBJ2-6; a weak D match, TRBD1 (6 bases). Germline CDR1 and CDR2: LNHDA and SQIVND (reference sequence). CDR3 length: 19 amino acids. The germline V and J ends were trimmed by 2 bases and 0 bases, with 17 bases remaining between them. The CDR3 DNA follows: TGTGCCAGTAGTATAAGGGGAGACAGGCGGTCCTCTGGGGCCAACGTCCTGACTTTC. Protein sequence: CASSIRGDRRSSGANVLTF.

The chain uses TRBV5-4 and TRBJ2-7; TRBD1 aligns across 8 bases. The CDR3 spans 14 residues. The germline gives CDR1 SGHNT, CDR2 YYREEE (reference sequence). V gave up 4 bases and J gave up 6 bases; unmatched junction bases: 9. CDR3 bases: TGTGCCAGCAGCCAAAGGGACAGGAAGGGCGAGCAGTACTTC. Protein product: CASSQRDRKGEQYF.

The chain links TRBV30 to TRBJ1-5; maybe TRBD1 (6 bases). The V end was cut by 2 bases, the J end by 4 bases, with 12 bases between. Germline loops: CDR1 GTSNPN, CDR2 SVGIG (reference sequence). CDR3 size: 14 residues. CDR3 in amino acids: CAWSTGIGNQPQHF. The CDR3 region has the DNA TGTGCCTGGAGTACAGGGATCGGTAATCAGCCCCAGCATTTT. Full variable domain (rest looked up from reference TRBV30 and TRBJ1-5): SQTIHQWPATLVQPVGSPLSLECTVEGTSNPNLYWYRQAAGRGLQLLFYSVGIGQISSEVPQNLSASRPQDRQFILSSKKLLLSDSGFYLCAWSTGIGNQPQHFGDGTRLSIL.

The V gene is TRBV5-1, the J gene TRBJ2-1, with 11 bases identical to TRBD2. This CDR3 is built from 14 residues. Trimming cost V 2 bases and J 10 bases; bases outside gene matches: 5. Germline values: CDR1 SGHRS, CDR2 YFSETQ. The CDR3 loop is CASSFLAGGGEQFF. CDR3 coding DNA: TGCGCCAGCAGCTTCCTAGCGGGAGGTGGGGAGCAGTTCTTC.

Regarding this clone: An end of the junction does not agree with germline; a read error may underlie this. CDR3 sequence (DNA): TGTGCCAGCAGCGCGACAGGGGCACTATTC. It specifies CASSATGALF. The chain recombines TRBV7-9 with TRBJ1-2, with 8 bases identical to TRBD1. This CDR3 region has 10 residues. Germline V gene lookup returns CDR1 SEHNR and CDR2 FQNEAQ (reference sequence).

There are a few counts of this clone. The chain links TRBV6-6 to TRBJ1-5; 7 bases agree with TRBD1. The V segment lost 5 bases and the J segment 1 base; nucleotides outside the gene matches: 14. The CDR3 is made up of 18 amino acids. Germline CDR1 MNHNY, CDR2 SVGAGI (reference sequence). CDR3 sequence: CASSRQTPKGQSNQPQHF. The CDR3 nucleotides read TGTGCCAGCAGTCGCCAAACCCCAAAGGGACAGAGCAATCAGCCCCAGCATTTT.

The chain recombines TRBV10-2 with TRBJ2-3, with 10 bases matching TRBD2. Germline V gene lookup returns CDR1 WSHSY and CDR2 SAAADI. V lost 7 bases to trimming and J lost 0 bases; unmatched junction nucleotides: 13. This CDR3 has 18 amino acids. CDR3 sequence: CASKGGLAGAQSTDTQYF. The CDR3 DNA reads TGCGCCAGCAAAGGTGGGCTAGCGGGAGCCCAGAGCACAGATACGCAGTATTTT.

Of note for this clone: Relative to the germline gene, one junction end is altered; a read error may explain this. The rearrangement joins TRBV5-1 to TRBJ2-7, with D possibly being TRBD1 or TRBD2 (5 bases each). Germline CDR1 is SGHRS and CDR2 is YFSETQ. The CDR3 is made up of 13 amino acids. CDR3 in amino acids: CASRLGELYEQYF. The CDR3 coding sequence is TGCGCCAGCAGGTTGGGGGAGCTCTACGAGCAGTACTTC.

The chain employs TRBV2 and TRBJ2-5; the D gene is possibly TRBD1 (6 bases). CDR1 is SNHLY, CDR2 FYNNEI, per germline. Trimming pared 3 bases from V and 2 bases from J, leaving 7 bases between. The CDR3 sequence is 13 residues long. CDR3 bases: TGTGCCAGCAGTGATGGACAGCAAGAGACCCAGTACTTC. Translating it yields CASSDGQQETQYF.

The V and J genes are TRBV18 and TRBJ2-3, with D unclear. The CDR3 totals 12 residues. The V gene lost 3 bases and the J gene lost 5 bases, with 6 bases spanning the gap. Per the germline V gene, CDR1 is KGHSH and CDR2 is LQKENI. The CDR3 nucleotides are TGTGCCAGCTCACCGCTAGGAGATACGCAGTATTTT. Amino acid sequence: CASSPLGDTQYF.

The gene calls are TRBV5-4 and TRBJ2-1; D unclear. The ends were cut back, 0 bases at V and 11 bases at J, with 6 bases in the middle. The CDR3 has 11 amino acids. Germline V gives CDR1 SGHNT, CDR2 YYREEE (reference sequence). CDR3 sequence: CASSLESKQFF. The CDR3 DNA is TGTGCCAGCAGCTTGGAAAGCAAGCAGTTCTTC. Combining the CDR3 with reference TRBV5-4 and TRBJ2-1 gives the whole variable domain ETGVTQSPTHLIKTRGQQVTLRCSSQSGHNTVSWYQQALGQGPQFIFQYYREEENGRGNFPPRFSGLQFPNYSSELNVNALELDDSALYLCASSLESKQFFGPGTRLTVL.

The rearrangement links TRBV9 to TRBJ1-4; 7 bases line up with TRBD1. Germline trimming cut 4 bases from V and 2 bases from J; bases unmatched to any gene: 5. From germline, CDR1 is SGDLS and CDR2 YYNGEE. CDR3 size: 15 residues. DNA of the CDR3: TGTGCCAGCAGCCCACGAGGGGGCACTAATGAAAAACTGTTTTTT. Translated: CASSPRGGTNEKLFF.

The V and J genes are TRBV11-2 and TRBJ2-7; a weak D match, TRBD1 (6 bases). Germline CDR1 reads SGHAT; CDR2 reads FQNNGV. This CDR3 has 15 residues. V was pared by 1 base and J by 0 bases, with 10 bases between. The CDR3 DNA reads TGTGCCAGCAGCTTAGGGGGGCTTAGCTCCTACGAGCAGTACTTC. Amino acids: CASSLGGLSSYEQYF.

As for this clone: Other DNA sequences in the sample encode the same CDR3. This chain joins TRBV5-1 and TRBJ2-2; maybe TRBD1 (5 bases). The CDR3 has 13 amino acids. Trimming left V 1 base short and J 4 bases short, with 5 bases between. The germline CDR1 and CDR2 sequences are SGHRS and YFSETQ. The chain's CDR3 is CASSLQGTGELFF. DNA for the CDR3: TGCGCCAGCAGCTTGCAGGGCACCGGGGAGCTGTTTTTT.

This chain uses TRBV7-2 with TRBJ2-1; D remains unclear. The CDR3 runs 15 residues. Germline assignment: CDR1 SGHTA and CDR2 FQGNSA. Trimming took off 2 bases at V and 0 bases at J, with 8 bases between the two ends. This CDR3 is CASSLSASSYNEQFF. The CDR3 DNA reads TGTGCCAGCAGCTTAAGCGCAAGCTCCTACAATGAGCAGTTCTTC.

The chain has TRBV19 and TRBJ2-1; 7 nucleotides agree with TRBD1. V lost 3 bases to trimming and J lost 9 bases; unmatched junction nucleotides: 2. This CDR3 contains 12 residues. Germline V gene sequence: CDR1 LNHDA, CDR2 SQIVND (reference sequence). The chain's CDR3 is CASSIYRGEQFF. In DNA, the CDR3 is TGTGCCAGTAGTATCTACAGGGGTGAGCAGTTCTTC.

The chain is built from TRBV28 and TRBJ2-3; D possibly corresponds to TRBD2 (5 bases). This CDR3 contains 15 residues. Germline V gene sequence: CDR1 MDHEN, CDR2 SYDVKM. Trimming shortened V by 3 bases and J by 6 bases, and 16 bases separated the two germline ends. The CDR3 is CASSLGSGKSDTQYF. Written as DNA, the CDR3 is TGTGCCAGCAGTTTGGGGAGTGGGAAATCGGATACGCAGTATTTT.

This rearrangement joins TRBV28 to TRBJ1-5; D is ambiguous. V was cut by 5 bases and J by 0 bases, with 14 bases left in between. Germline loops: CDR1 MDHEN, CDR2 SYDVKM. The CDR3 is 16 amino acids. In DNA, the CDR3 is TGTGCCAGCAGTCCCCAGCAGCGATATAGCAATCAGCCCCAGCATTTT. Residues: CASSPQQRYSNQPQHF.

The chain is built from TRBV7-2 and TRBJ2-1; the D gene is possibly TRBD2 (5 bases). The length of the CDR3 is 16 residues. Germline CDR1 reads SGHTA; CDR2 reads FQGNSA. V dropped 1 base and J dropped 2 bases, with 12 bases sitting between them. CDR3 region: CASSLDSAGPYNEQFF. The CDR3 DNA reads as TGTGCCAGCAGCTTAGATAGCGCGGGCCCCTACAATGAGCAGTTCTTC.

The gene calls are TRBV28 and TRBJ2-7, with a possible D match to TRBD1 (6 bases). CDR1 MDHEN and CDR2 SYDVKM come from the germline V gene. V shed 7 bases and J shed 5 bases, with 12 bases lying between them. The CDR3 runs 12 residues. CDR3 bases: TGTGCCAGCAAGAACAGGGTCGACGAGCAGTACTTC. Protein: CASKNRVDEQYF.

This chain links TRBV15 with TRBJ2-5; tentatively, D is TRBD1 (6 bases). The V and J ends lost 1 base and 3 bases respectively, with 12 bases between them. Per germline, CDR1 LNHNV and CDR2 YYDKDF (reference sequence). The CDR3 totals 15 residues. In nucleotides, the CDR3 is TGTGCCACCAGCAGAGCTCGGACAGATAAAGAGACCCAGTACTTC. It is translated as CATSRARTDKETQYF.

This clone was counted only a few times. The chain combines TRBV5-1 with TRBJ2-7; D possibly corresponds to TRBD1 (6 bases). The ends were cut back, 4 bases at V and 6 bases at J, with 11 bases in the middle. Germline V gene data show CDR1 as SGHRS and CDR2 as YFSETQ. The CDR3 covers 12 residues. The CDR3 DNA follows: TGCGCCAGCAGCATTCTAGGGGGCGAGCAGTACTTC. Its protein product is CASSILGGEQYF.

This clone was detected only once. The sample contains more than one DNA sequence encoding this CDR3. The V gene is TRBV2, the J gene TRBJ2-6, with unresolved D. The germline CDR1 and CDR2 sequences are SNHLY and FYNNEI. Deletions cut 5 bases from V and 1 base from J, with 6 bases between. The CDR3 runs to 14 residues. CDR3 residues: CASSRSSGANVLTF. CDR3 DNA: TGTGCCAGCAGTCGGAGTTCTGGGGCCAACGTCCTGACTTTC.

This chain joins TRBV5-1 and TRBJ1-3, with TRBD1 as a possible D gene (5 bases). Trimming took off 3 bases at V and 5 bases at J, with 9 bases between the two ends. The germline V gene has CDR1 SGHRS and CDR2 YFSETQ. The CDR3 sequence is 13 residues long. CDR3 bases: TGCGCCAGCAGCTCGGACAAAAGAAACACCATATATTTT. The encoded protein is CASSSDKRNTIYF.

This chain links TRBV19 with TRBJ1-5; D remains ambiguous. The germline V gene encodes CDR1 LNHDA and CDR2 SQIVND (reference sequence). V lost 2 bases and J lost 9, with 8 bases in between. The length of the CDR3 is 12 residues. The CDR3 coding sequence is TGTGCCAGTAGTATACCCCCATTGCCCCAGCATTTT. Translating it yields CASSIPPLPQHF.

J is TRBJ2-6 and V is TRBV18; D gene uncertain. The CDR3 contains 15 residues. Deletions cut 6 bases from V and 1 base from J, with 10 bases between. Germline CDR1 and CDR2: KGHSH and LQKENI. CDR3 protein: CASSPLVSGANVLTF. In nucleotides, the CDR3 is TGTGCCAGCTCCCCTTTAGTTTCTGGGGCCAACGTCCTGACTTTC.

The V and J genes are TRBV19 and TRBJ2-1, with TRBD2 identical over 8 bases. The CDR3 sequence is 17 residues long. With V trimmed by 4 bases and J by 10 bases, 18 bases remained unmatched. Germline V CDR1 and CDR2: LNHDA, SQIVND (reference sequence). The CDR3: CASSKPASGQRVGEQFF. CDR3 coding DNA: TGTGCCAGTAGTAAACCCGCTAGCGGGCAAAGGGTTGGGGAGCAGTTCTTC.

The chain couples TRBV30 to TRBJ2-1, with 7 bases matching TRBD2. The CDR3 runs to 16 residues. Germline V lookup: CDR1 GTSNPN, CDR2 SVGIG (reference sequence). Trimming at V came to 0 bases and at J to 0 bases, leaving 5 bases not matched to a gene. This CDR3 reads CAWSVLGRLSYNEQFF. CDR3 DNA sequence: TGTGCCTGGAGTGTACTCGGGAGGCTCTCCTACAATGAGCAGTTCTTC.